This paragraph covers one T cell receptor (beta chain) sequence. Its antigen is unknown. The entry originates in a study of cytomegalovirus exposure and HLA in healthy donors. General observations from the study: Among donors in an Asian-associated ancestry cluster, a later analysis reportedly found fewer N-insertions than the roughly 670-donor mean. Within an earlier analysis, most TCR beta V segments proved productive either about 87% or about 30% of the time. TCR beta sequences reportedly predicted most subjects' HLA-A and HLA-B alleles accurately. In vitro, a few CMV-associated chains proved specific for CMV antigens.

V was clipped by 4 bases and J by 5 bases, with 14 bases between them. This CDR3 spans 15 amino acids. Germline V gene sequence: CDR1 MDHEN, CDR2 SYDVKM. Vbeta (60) and Jbeta (13) primers were used in the PCR. Clones were read by immunoSEQ multiplex PCR, and TCRdb kept only the in-frame ones, dropping some. The sample holds 100,000 to 150,000 clones, around 72% seen once. The specimen was PBMCs. This sequence was found in a human donor in good health. This chain connects TRBV28 to TRBJ2-2; TRBD2 is a possible D gene (6 bases). CDR3 amino acids: CASSSVGGGTGELFF. CDR3 nucleotide sequence: TGTGCCAGCAGTTCAGTAGGTGGGGGGACCGGGGAGCTGTTTTTT.